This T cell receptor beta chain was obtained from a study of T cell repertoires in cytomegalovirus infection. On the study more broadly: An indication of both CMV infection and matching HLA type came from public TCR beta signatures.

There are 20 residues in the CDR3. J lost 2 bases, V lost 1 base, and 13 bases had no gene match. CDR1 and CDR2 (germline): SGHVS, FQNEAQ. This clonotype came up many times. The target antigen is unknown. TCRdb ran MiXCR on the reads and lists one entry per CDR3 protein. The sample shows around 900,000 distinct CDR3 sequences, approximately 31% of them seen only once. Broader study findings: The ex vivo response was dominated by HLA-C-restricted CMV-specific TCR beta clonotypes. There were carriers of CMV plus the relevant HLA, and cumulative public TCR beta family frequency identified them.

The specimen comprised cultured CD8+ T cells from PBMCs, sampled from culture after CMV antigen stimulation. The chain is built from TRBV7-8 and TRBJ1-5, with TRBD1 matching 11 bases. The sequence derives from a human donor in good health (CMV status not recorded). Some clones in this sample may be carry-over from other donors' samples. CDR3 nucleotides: TGTGCCAGCAGCTTAGGACTCGGGACAGGGGGAGTATTAGGCAATCAGCCCCAGCATTTT. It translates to CASSLGLGTGGVLGNQPQHF.